One T cell receptor (beta chain) is described in this entry. The antigen it recognizes is unknown. The record has no base qualities; no much larger clone is one base away. The trim is 4 bases for V and 2 bases for J, with a gap of 15 bases between the germline ends. CDR3 length: 16 amino acids, cysteine to phenylalanine. Just the 48-base CDR3 DNA is kept, in frame starting at base 1. The germline V gene supplies CDR1 SGHDN and CDR2 FVKESK. The entry originates in a study of shared clonotypes between healthy human individuals (dated by TCRdb to 2020 to 2021). Describing the broader study: The cohort comprised two women and three men aged 18 to 49 years. Per donor, three plates each were used for CD4 naive and CD4 memory, two for CD8 naive, and one for CD8 memory. To estimate repertoire size and how much clonotype sharing occurs between individuals, the study deeply sequenced the blood TCR repertoires of roughly 5 healthy adults. To increase sequencing depth and limit assay-specific biases, different laboratories used diverse techniques to prepare libraries and sequence TCR repertoires. Per donor, leukapheresis produced somewhere between about 0.85 and 9.5 billion PBMCs.

What the study reported, not specific to this receptor: Clonotypes shared by all four sorted-subset donors showed higher generation probabilities than non-shared clonotypes. When several donors were compared, the shared fraction of clonotypes was about 5% for naive CD4, more than 3% for naive CD8, about 2.5% for memory CD4, and under 0.5% for memory CD8. Because the study included only a small number of donors, the genetic and exposure-history diversity represented was limited. Estimated clonotype richness was generally larger for naive than for memory subsets. Pairwise subsampling indicated that sequencing depth was expected to affect the degree of clonotype sharing among donors. Rarefaction of sorted-subset datasets indicated incomplete sequencing despite the large sequencing depth. Sampling was restricted to blood, and TCR repertoires in tissues likely differ from the TCR repertoires found in blood.

Using the deep immunoSEQ assay, TCR CDR3 regions were amplified from genomic DNA by multiplex PCR. For each cell subset, the extracted genomic DNA was distributed evenly across all wells of several immunoSEQ 96-well plates, and each plate served as one replicate. For sorted subsets, each replicate PCR was loaded with about 0.2 ug genomic DNA, equivalent to 30,000 or so T cell genomes. The purified libraries were quantified using a Qubit 3.0 fluorometer, sized with a Bioanalyzer 2100, and then quantified again using the KAPA Library Quantification kit. Every immunoSEQ 96-well plate was sequenced on a dedicated single-read 150-cycle Illumina NextSeq 550 flow cell. For the original study's pipeline: Because the immunoSEQ output held only junctional sequences and lacked quality scores, the filtering could not match the filtering applied to full-length reads. Sequences were annotated with PyIR, a Python wrapper for IgBLAST v1.9, and V/J genes and CDR3 were assigned using IMGT germline references. Any read was removed if the V/J assignment was weak (E-value above 1e-6), the CDR3 was missing, or the read contained stop codons, out-of-frame junctions, or ambiguous translated residues. V3J clonotypes were defined as sequences sharing an identical inferred V gene, J gene, and CDR3 amino acid sequence. To compute the percentage overlap between repertoires, the number of shared unique clonotypes was divided by the size of the smaller repertoire. Repertoire richness was assessed with RTK rarefaction, the Chao1 estimator, and Recon v2.1 estimates of unobserved clonotypes. OLGA was used to compute generation probabilities for all TCRbeta clonotypes that the gDNA method yielded from a few donors. This immuneACCESS table, as held by TCRdb, lists in-frame sequences with V and J called but not all clones. Of the missing ones, under half trace to an unresolved V gene in checked studies; the others have no known cause. V and J calls and clone size follow that table, whereas D and trimming were derived from the DNA. In all, the sample holds over 1.4 million clones, and approximately 97% of those were seen once. Jointly, the top ten make up roughly 1.2% of the sample.

Donors were healthy HIV-negative adults with no recently reported acute infections or vaccinations. All donors were Caucasian adults living in Nashville, Tennessee, USA. CD4+ T cells were enriched by magnetic negative selection, after which naive cells were positively selected on CD45RA and the negative fraction was taken as the memory subset. Blood was obtained by leukapheresis, after which PBMCs were separated by Ficoll-Histopaque density gradient centrifugation and cryopreserved in liquid nitrogen vapor phase. Analytical flow cytometry was used to check the purity and quantity of each magnetically sorted T cell population. Each sorted fraction had its genomic DNA isolated and then quantified by UV absorbance on a Nanodrop 2000c.

Input material: naive CD4+ T cells sorted from blood. The cell subset or site tag for this specimen amounts to: CD45RA+ positively selected. This clonotype was obtained from a man aged 25-40 years in good health. This chain joins TRBV14 to TRBJ2-1, with the D call perhaps TRBD1 or TRBD2, as 5 bases match in each case. The CDR3 corresponds to CASSRRDGKAYNEQFF. The DNA sequence follows: TGTGCCAGCAGCCGACGGGACGGAAAAGCCTACAATGAGCAGTTCTTC.